A selection of T cell receptor beta chains follows, all from one sample in a study of blood T cell repertoires in COVID-19. TCRdb keeps only in-frame clones here, not all; method: immunoSEQ multiplex PCR. The sample shows fewer than 250,000 clones, 82% of them seen only once. The specimen sequenced was peripheral blood. The receptors derive from a woman at least 80 years old with acute or convalescent COVID-19. CDR3s include the opening cysteine and the closing phenylalanine or tryptophan. Fields, in order: clone size, V gene, D gene, J gene, CDR3 DNA, CDR3 protein. D genes are given only for firm matches. Not every row has a clone size; where given, it reads once, few, many or a size class.

few,TRBV11-1,TRBD1,TRBJ2-3,TGTGCCAGCAGCCTTGGGACAGCCAGCACAGATACGCAGTATTTT,CASSLGTASTDTQYF
.,TRBV6-1,.,TRBJ1-2,TGTGCCAGCAGTGATCAGGGGCAATATGGCTACACCTTC,CASSDQGQYGYTF
.,TRBV6-2/TRBV6-3,.,TRBJ1-3,TGTGCCAGCAGCTCTACAGGGTACGGAAACACCATATATTTT,CASSSTGYGNTIYF
.,TRBV3-1/TRBV3-2,TRBD1,TRBJ2-1,TGTGCCAGCAGCCAAACCACCGGGACAGGGCAGTATGAGCAGTTCTTC,CASSQTTGTGQYEQFF
.,TRBV5-4,.,TRBJ1-1,TGTGCCAGCAGCTTGAGACAGCTGAACACTGAAGCTTTCTTT,CASSLRQLNTEAFF
.,TRBV4-2,.,TRBJ2-1,TGTGCCAGCAGCCAAGAAGGGCTAGCGGAGCAGTTCTTC,CASSQEGLAEQFF
.,TRBV6-2/TRBV6-3,TRBD2,TRBJ2-1,TGTGCCAGCAGTTTGATGATAGCGGGATACAATGAGCAGTTCTTC,CASSLMIAGYNEQFF
.,TRBV7-9,TRBD1,TRBJ1-4,TGTGCCAGCAGCTTAGGGACAGGAGGAAATGAAAAACTGTTTTTT,CASSLGTGGNEKLFF
.,TRBV5-4,.,TRBJ1-1,TGTGCCAGCACCATACTGGGGGGGCTGAGCACTGAAGCTTTCTTT,CASTILGGLSTEAFF
.,TRBV7-6,.,TRBJ2-6,TGTGCCAGCAGCTCTCAGGGGTGGGCCAACGTCCTGACTTTC,CASSSQGWANVLTF
.,TRBV19,TRBD1,TRBJ1-5,TGTGCCAGTAGTTTACAGGGGCCCAATCAGCCCCAGCATTTT,CASSLQGPNQPQHF
.,TRBV15,.,TRBJ1-4,TGTGCCACCAGCACAGCGGGCGGAAAACTGTTTTTT,CATSTAGGKLFF
.,TRBV18,.,TRBJ2-2,TGTGCCAGCTCACCAGCGGGCACCACGAACACCGGGGAGCTGTTTTTT,CASSPAGTTNTGELFF
.,TRBV5-4,.,TRBJ1-2,TGTGCCAGCAGCCCCCGTGGGGGCCTCTATGGCTACACCTTC,CASSPRGGLYGYTF
.,TRBV19,.,TRBJ1-2,TGTGCCAGTAGTCCCATCGGGCAGGGAGGAGAGTATGGCTACACCTTC,CASSPIGQGGEYGYTF
.,TRBV7-2,TRBD2,TRBJ2-1,TGTGCCAGCAGCCCATATCGCGGGAGGGCCTCAGGAAATGAGCAGTTCTTC,CASSPYRGRASGNEQFF
.,TRBV5-4,TRBD2,TRBJ2-1,TGTGCCAGCAGCTTGGGACTAGCGGGCCGCTCCTACAATGAGCAGTTCTTC,CASSLGLAGRSYNEQFF
.,TRBV9,TRBD2,TRBJ2-1,TGTGCCAGCAGCGTTGGTAGCGGGAGGGGCCCTAGGGGAGAGCAGTTCTTC,CASSVGSGRGPRGEQFF
.,TRBV28,TRBD1,TRBJ1-5,TGTGCCAGCAGCCTGACGGGAACAGGGGTTCAGCCCCAGCATTTT,CASSLTGTGVQPQHF
.,TRBV12-5,TRBD2,TRBJ2-3,TGTGCTAGTGGTACGGGACTAGCGGGGGGGATCACAGATACGCAGTATTTT,CASGTGLAGGITDTQYF
.,TRBV18,.,TRBJ1-2,TGTGCCAGCTCACCGGGGCGGATTAACTATGGCTACACCTTC,CASSPGRINYGYTF
.,TRBV2,TRBD1,TRBJ1-5,TGTGCCAGCAGTGAAGACAGGGGGCAGCCCCAGCATTTT,CASSEDRGQPQHF
.,TRBV6-2/TRBV6-3,.,TRBJ1-2,TGTGCCAGCAGTACTTTCAGCCAGCCACAGAACTATGGCTACACCTTC,CASSTFSQPQNYGYTF
.,TRBV5-1,TRBD1,TRBJ2-7,TGCGCCAGCAGCCCCGACAGGGGGCCCTACGAGCAGTACTTC,CASSPDRGPYEQYF
.,TRBV5-1,.,TRBJ2-5,TGCGCCAGCAGCTTGCAGGGAGGCCAAGAGACCCAGTACTTC,CASSLQGGQETQYF
.,TRBV5-5,.,TRBJ1-2,TGTGCCAGCACCCCGGGAGGGCCGCAGGGCTACACCTTC,CASTPGGPQGYTF
.,TRBV19,.,TRBJ2-2,TGTGCCAGTAGTAGGCAGGGCGGGAACACCGGGGAGCTGTTTTTT,CASSRQGGNTGELFF
once,TRBV4-1,TRBD2,TRBJ2-7,TGCGCCAGCAGCCAACCCACTACTTGGGGGGGGGTCCCCTACGAGCAGTACTTC,CASSQPTTWGGVPYEQYF
.,TRBV12-3/TRBV12-4,.,TRBJ1-2,TGTGCCAGCAGTTTATTTAGCTATGGCTACACCTTC,CASSLFSYGYTF
.,TRBV7-2,.,TRBJ1-1,TGTGCCAGCAGCATGAGACGGGAAAACACTGAAGCTTTCTTT,CASSMRRENTEAFF
.,TRBV24-1,TRBD1,TRBJ2-3,TGTGCCACCAGTGATCCTCGCCGGGACAGGGAGCACGTCACGGCAGATACGCAGTATTTT,CATSDPRRDREHVTADTQYF
.,TRBV30,.,TRBJ2-3,TGTGCCTGGAGTATAGGCAGGGCGATCGGTACGCAGTATTTT,CAWSIGRAIGTQYF
once,TRBV7-3,TRBD1,TRBJ2-5,TGTGCCAGCAGCTTCGGGACAGGGGGCGAAGAGACCCAGTACTTC,CASSFGTGGEETQYF
.,TRBV29-1,.,TRBJ2-7,TGCAGCGTGACCCGGGACTCCGGAGGCTACGAGCAGTACTTC,CSVTRDSGGYEQYF
.,TRBV7-8,TRBD1,TRBJ2-7,TGTGCCAGCAGCTTAGCCTGGGGACAGGGTTGGAACGAGCAGTACTTC,CASSLAWGQGWNEQYF
.,TRBV2,.,TRBJ1-4,TGTGCCAGCCAAGAAAGTTTGAGAAAACTGTTTTTT,CASQESLRKLFF
few,TRBV7-3,.,TRBJ2-2,TGTGCCAGCAGCCGTGAGGGAGGTGGCACCGGGGAGCTGTTTTTT,CASSREGGGTGELFF
.,TRBV25-1,.,TRBJ2-1,TGTGCCAGCAGTGAACTAGGCCAATTCAATGAGCAGTTCTTC,CASSELGQFNEQFF
.,TRBV12-2,.,TRBJ1-5,TGTGCAACCTCAGGACAGGGAGGTCAGCCCCAGCATTTT,CATSGQGGQPQHF
.,TRBV7-2,.,TRBJ2-7,TGTGCCAGCAGAAGTGGCGGAAGCTCCTACGAGCAGTACTTC,CASRSGGSSYEQYF